Each of the 30 T cell receptor beta chains below was sequenced from the same sample in a study of T cell changes during pregnancy in multiple sclerosis. This table comes from immunoSEQ multiplex PCR, and its TCRdb copy is limited to in-frame clones, with some not included. The sample consists of tens of thousands of clones, about 90% of them appearing once. The specimen was CD4+ T cells from peripheral blood mononuclear cells, collected in the second trimester of pregnancy. These receptors originate from a female donor in good health, enrolled as a control in a pregnancy study.

The chain links TRBV25-1 to TRBJ2-5, with TRBD1 as a possible D gene (5 bases). Trimming left V 2 bases short and J 1 base short, with 17 bases between. CDR1 and CDR2 (germline): MGHDK, SYGVNS. CDR3 length equals 17 residues. CDR3 DNA sequence: TGTGCCAGCAGTGAAAGTCGCCCAGGGCCTTTCCAAGAGACCCAGTACTTC. Translating it yields CASSESRPGPFQETQYF.

The chain employs TRBV6-6 and TRBJ1-1; D may be TRBD1 (5 bases). Deletions cut 4 bases from V and 1 base from J, with 7 bases between. Germline CDR1 is MNHNY and CDR2 is SVGAGI (reference sequence). The CDR3 is 13 amino acids. CDR3 amino acids: CASSSDRNTEAFF. DNA for the CDR3: TGTGCCAGCAGTTCCGACAGGAACACTGAAGCTTTCTTT.

V is TRBV7-2 and J is TRBJ1-2; maybe TRBD1 (5 bases). In germline, CDR1 is SGHTA, CDR2 FQGNSA. V lost 5 bases and J 4 bases, leaving 14 bases between the germline ends. This CDR3 is 14 amino acids long. As DNA, the CDR3 is TGTGCCAGCAGCCTAAGCGGGACGGTCTATGGCTACACCTTC. This sequence encodes CASSLSGTVYGYTF.

This clone was picked up one time. The rearrangement joins TRBV6-6 to TRBJ1-5; the D is unclear. The CDR3 covers 16 residues. Germline CDR1 MNHNY, CDR2 SVGAGI (reference sequence). The V and J ends lost 8 bases and 9 bases respectively, with 26 bases between them. In DNA, the CDR3 is TGTGCCAGCGCGTCCCCACCCGGGTTGTCTCGTGGGCCCCAGCATTTT. Residues: CASASPPGLSRGPQHF.

This clone was counted once. The chain carries TRBV4-2 and TRBJ2-1; 10 bases agree with TRBD1. Germline V gene data show CDR1 as LGHNA and CDR2 as YNFKEQ. CDR3 length equals 15 residues. The junction had 9 bases not matched to a gene; V was cut back by 4 bases and J by 9 bases. CDR3 nucleotide sequence: TGTGCCAGCAGCCCCCGGACAGGGGGAGGCGGTGAGCAGTTCTTC. It codes for CASSPRTGGGGEQFF.

The chain couples TRBV6-4 to TRBJ1-2, with 7 bases lining up with TRBD1. J lost 4 bases, V lost 4 bases, and 3 bases had no gene match. The CDR3 has 13 residues. Germline CDR1 is MRHNA and CDR2 is SNTAGT. The CDR3 nucleotides read TGTGCCAGCAGTGCGGGACAGAGCTATGGCTACACCTTC. It is translated as CASSAGQSYGYTF.

The chain carries TRBV4-3 and TRBJ1-5; D might be TRBD1 (6 bases). The CDR3 totals 16 residues. Trimming pared 4 bases from V and 2 bases from J, leaving 15 bases between. CDR1 and CDR2 from the germline V gene are LGHNA and YSLEER. The CDR3 protein is CASSLQGNKRNQPQHF. The CDR3 DNA sequence: TGCGCCAGCAGCCTTCAGGGGAATAAGCGCAATCAGCCCCAGCATTTT.

The genes are TRBV12-5 and TRBJ1-1; D may be TRBD1 (5 bases). This CDR3 is built from 12 residues. V lost 7 bases and J 11 bases, leaving 17 bases between the germline ends. CDR1 is LGHNT and CDR2 is FRNRAP in the germline V gene. The CDR3 loop is CASAGIIASAFF. In DNA form, the CDR3 reads TGTGCTAGTGCAGGGATTATAGCTTCCGCTTTCTTT.

CDR3 sequence (DNA): TGCGCCAGCAGCCAAGTCCCTGAGCTAAATACGCAGTATTTT. Protein product: CASSQVPELNTQYF. The rearrangement links TRBV4-1 to TRBJ2-3; D unclear. V was trimmed by 1 base and J by 7 bases, leaving 12 bases between them. This CDR3 has 14 residues. Per germline, CDR1 MGHRA and CDR2 YSYEKL.

This chain connects TRBV19 to TRBJ2-6; the D gene is possibly TRBD2 (8 bases). V lost 11 bases and J 0 bases, leaving 17 bases between the germline ends. CDR1 and CDR2 from the germline V gene are LNHDA and SQIVND (reference sequence). This CDR3 is 16 amino acids long. The CDR3 DNA sequence: TGTGCCTCCAGGGGGGCGGGGGGCTCTGGGGCCAACGTCCTGACTTTC. Amino acids: CASRGAGGSGANVLTF.

The chain is built from TRBV9 and TRBJ1-2; D possibly corresponds to TRBD1 (5 bases). The CDR3 loop spans 13 amino acids. The V and J ends lost 3 bases and 6 bases respectively, with 12 bases between them. CDR1 is SGDLS and CDR2 is YYNGEE in the germline V gene. CDR3: CASSGSGGDGYTF. The CDR3, as DNA: TGTGCCAGCAGCGGAAGTGGAGGGGATGGCTACACCTTC.

The V call is TRBV7-2, the J call TRBJ2-7; D uncertain. There are 15 residues in the CDR3. CDR1 is SGHTA and CDR2 is FQGNSA in the germline V gene. The V and J ends lost 4 bases and 6 bases respectively, with 19 bases between them. CDR3 loop: CASSSNAFEVGEQYF. CDR3 DNA sequence: TGTGCCAGCAGCTCAAACGCTTTTGAGGTGGGCGAGCAGTACTTC.

The rearrangement links TRBV6-5 to TRBJ1-3; TRBD1 agrees at 8 bases. The CDR3 consists of 15 residues. V shed 5 bases, J shed 0 bases, and the junction held 3 bases outside the gene matches. Germline lookup yields CDR1 MNHEY and CDR2 SVGAGI. CDR3 region: CASSPTGASGNTIYF. The CDR3 bases are TGTGCCAGCAGTCCGACAGGGGCCTCTGGAAACACCATATATTTT.

The gene calls are TRBV19 and TRBJ1-2; the match to TRBD1 covers 8 bases. With V trimmed by 3 bases and J by 5 bases, 8 bases remained unmatched. Looked up from germline, CDR1 is LNHDA and CDR2 is SQIVND (reference sequence). CDR3 length equals 15 residues. In nucleotides, the CDR3 is TGTGCCAGTAGTATCGGACAGGGACATCTTTATGGCTACACCTTC. As protein: CASSIGQGHLYGYTF.

This clone was seen a handful of times. The gene calls are TRBV19 and TRBJ1-1; D is perhaps TRBD1 (6 bases). The CDR3 spans 12 residues. The V end lost 6 bases, the J end lost 10 bases, and 15 bases lay between the germline ends. From germline, CDR1 is LNHDA and CDR2 SQIVND (reference sequence). The CDR3 loop reads CASRTDRRGAFF. The DNA of the CDR3 is TGTGCCAGTAGGACGGACCGCAGGGGAGCTTTCTTT. The full variable domain, with the rest looked up from reference TRBV19 and TRBJ1-1, is DGGITQSPKYLFRKEGQNVTLSCEQNLNHDAMYWYRQDPGQGLRLIYYSQIVNDFQKGDIAEGYSVSREKKESFPLTVTSAQKNPTAFYLCASRTDRRGAFFGQGTRLTVV.

This chain uses TRBV11-3 with TRBJ2-1; 9 bases line up with TRBD1. The CDR3 loop spans 14 amino acids. Trimming at V came to 5 bases and at J to 6 bases, leaving 5 bases not matched to a gene. Germline loops: CDR1 SGHNT, CDR2 YENEEA. As DNA, the CDR3 is TGTGCCAGCAGCCTCGGACAGGGGAGCAATGAGCAGTTCTTC. Encoded protein: CASSLGQGSNEQFF.

The chain has TRBV27 and TRBJ2-7; 8 nucleotides line up with TRBD2. V shed 2 bases and J 0 bases; nucleotides not matched to a gene: 6. Germline V CDR1 and CDR2: MNHEY, SMNVEV (reference sequence). This CDR3 spans 16 amino acids. The CDR3 nucleotides read TGTGCCAGCAGTTTACGGGGGGGGACCCCCTCCTACGAGCAGTACTTC. Translated: CASSLRGGTPSYEQYF.

CDR3 in amino acids: CASSGQGTEAFF. In DNA form, the CDR3 reads TGTGCCAGCAGTGGACAGGGAACTGAAGCTTTCTTT. The V gene is TRBV25-1, the J gene TRBJ1-1; 7 bases align to TRBD1. In germline, CDR1 is MGHDK, CDR2 SYGVNS. The CDR3 totals 12 residues. V lost 4 bases, J lost 5 bases, and 1 base stayed unmatched.

This chain links TRBV10-3 with TRBJ2-1; D might be TRBD1 (6 bases). CDR1 and CDR2 from the germline V gene are ENHRY and SYGVKD. This CDR3 region has 17 residues. V dropped 5 bases and J dropped 3 bases, with 20 bases sitting between them. The CDR3 is CAISNAPSGGRYNEQFF. CDR3 sequence (DNA): TGTGCCATCAGTAACGCCCCGAGTGGGGGCCGCTACAATGAGCAGTTCTTC.

V is TRBV11-3 and J is TRBJ2-5; D perhaps matches TRBD2 (7 bases). The V end was cut by 8 bases, the J end by 3 bases, with 16 bases between. CDR1 and CDR2 (germline): SGHNT, YENEEA. The CDR3 extends over 14 amino acids. CDR3 loop: CASVGGRVEETQYF. In nucleotides, the CDR3 is TGTGCCAGCGTGGGGGGGCGGGTAGAAGAGACCCAGTACTTC. The full variable domain, in which reference TRBV11-3 and TRBJ2-5 provide the parts outside the CDR3, is EAGVVQSPRYKIIEKKQPVAFWCNPISGHNTLYWYLQNLGQGPELLIRYENEEAVDDSQLPKDRFSAERLKGVDSTLKIQPAELGDSAVYLCASVGGRVEETQYFGPGTRLLVL.

The genes are TRBV28 and TRBJ1-5; D uncertain. This CDR3 spans 13 amino acids. Germline V gene sequence: CDR1 MDHEN, CDR2 SYDVKM. The ends were cut back, 5 bases at V and 4 bases at J, with 9 bases in the middle. CDR3 sequence: CASSRQVNQPQHF. The CDR3 region has the DNA TGTGCCAGCAGTAGGCAGGTAAATCAGCCCCAGCATTTT. Combining the CDR3 with reference TRBV28 and TRBJ1-5 gives the whole variable domain DVKVTQSSRYLVKRTGEKVFLECVQDMDHENMFWYRQDPGLGLRLIYFSYDVKMKEKGDIPEGYSVSREKKERFSLILESASTNQTSMYLCASSRQVNQPQHFGDGTRLSIL.

The J gene is TRBJ2-1, the V gene TRBV27, with 8 nucleotides matching TRBD1. Losses at the gene ends were 8 bases for V and 3 bases for J; bases not matched to a gene: 21. In germline, CDR1 is MNHEY, CDR2 SMNVEV (reference sequence). CDR3 length equals 19 residues. This CDR3 reads CASANNRGISGTRYNEQFF. CDR3 nucleotides: TGTGCCAGCGCAAACAACAGGGGGATTAGTGGAACACGCTACAATGAGCAGTTCTTC.

This rearrangement joins TRBV7-9 to TRBJ1-4, with D perhaps TRBD1 (6 bases). Trimming removed 0 bases from V and 5 bases from J, with 10 bases in between. Germline loops: CDR1 SEHNR, CDR2 FQNEAQ (reference sequence). This CDR3 region has 15 residues. This chain's CDR3 is CASSLAGQLNEKLFF. The CDR3 DNA reads TGTGCCAGCAGCTTAGCAGGACAGTTAAATGAAAAACTGTTTTTT.

The sample holds one count of this clone. An end of the junction does not agree with germline; a read error may underlie this. The rearrangement uses TRBV7-7 and TRBJ2-1; D might be TRBD1 (5 bases). CDR3 length: 16 residues. Germline lookup yields CDR1 SSHAT and CDR2 FNYEAQ (reference sequence). The CDR3 DNA reads as TGTGCTAGCAGCTTATTTGGCAGGGTCGCCTACAATGAGCAGTTCTTC. Protein sequence: CASSLFGRVAYNEQFF.

This clone occurred once. This rearrangement joins TRBV5-1 to TRBJ2-3; 8 bases match TRBD2. The CDR3 has 14 residues. With 2 bases clipped from V and 1 base from J, the junction kept 0 bases outside the gene matches. Germline lookup yields CDR1 SGHRS and CDR2 YFSETQ. Written as DNA, the CDR3 is TGCGCCAGCAGCTTAGCGGGGGGCACAGATACGCAGTATTTT. Amino acids: CASSLAGGTDTQYF.

The chain is built from TRBV6-1 and TRBJ1-5; no reliable D call. Germline lookup yields CDR1 MNHNS and CDR2 SASEGT. V was trimmed by 6 bases and J by 6 bases, leaving 12 bases between them. CDR3 length: 13 amino acids. The CDR3 DNA reads TGTGCCAGCAGCGTATCGGGTTTTCAGCCCCAGCATTTT. This encodes CASSVSGFQPQHF.

J is TRBJ1-2 and V is TRBV7-2, with D perhaps matching TRBD1 (6 bases). With 2 bases removed from V and 8 bases from J, the gap between germline ends came to 15 bases. The CDR3 is made up of 14 amino acids. CDR1 and CDR2 from the germline V gene are SGHTA and FQGNSA. The CDR3 sequence: CASSLMDSRGGYTF. For the CDR3, the DNA is TGTGCCAGCAGCTTAATGGACAGCAGGGGAGGCTACACCTTC.

V usage is TRBV6-1 and J usage is TRBJ1-5; no reliable D call. The CDR3 extends over 14 amino acids. V was cut by 6 bases and J by 3 bases, with 12 bases left in between. Per germline, CDR1 MNHNS and CDR2 SASEGT. The CDR3, as DNA: TGTGCCAGCAGCGGGGAGGGTTTCAATCAGCCCCAGCATTTT. The encoded protein is CASSGEGFNQPQHF.

The J gene is TRBJ1-3, the V gene TRBV13; maybe TRBD1 (6 bases). The CDR3 is 16 residues long. Trimming removed 0 bases at V and 2 bases at J, with 11 bases between. Germline assignment: CDR1 PRHDT and CDR2 FYEKMQ (reference sequence). The CDR3, as DNA: TGTGCCAGCAGCTTAGGCGGTGGGGGCACTGGAAACACCATATATTTT. Amino acids: CASSLGGGGTGNTIYF.

The V call is TRBV15, the J call TRBJ2-1, with a tentative D call TRBD2 (6 bases). Germline loops: CDR1 LNHNV, CDR2 YYDKDF (reference sequence). CDR3 length: 14 amino acids. Trimming took off 5 bases at V and 4 bases at J, with 12 bases between the two ends. Here the CDR3 DNA reads TGTGCCACCAGCTACGGGACTCAATACAATGAGCAGTTCTTC. As protein: CATSYGTQYNEQFF. The variable domain in full, with the rest retrieved from reference TRBV15 and TRBJ2-1, is DAMVIQNPRYQVTQFGKPVTLSCSQTLNHNVMYWYQQKSSQAPKLLFHYYDKDFNNEADTPDNFQSRRPNTSFCFLDIRSPGLGDTAMYLCATSYGTQYNEQFFGPGTRLTVL.